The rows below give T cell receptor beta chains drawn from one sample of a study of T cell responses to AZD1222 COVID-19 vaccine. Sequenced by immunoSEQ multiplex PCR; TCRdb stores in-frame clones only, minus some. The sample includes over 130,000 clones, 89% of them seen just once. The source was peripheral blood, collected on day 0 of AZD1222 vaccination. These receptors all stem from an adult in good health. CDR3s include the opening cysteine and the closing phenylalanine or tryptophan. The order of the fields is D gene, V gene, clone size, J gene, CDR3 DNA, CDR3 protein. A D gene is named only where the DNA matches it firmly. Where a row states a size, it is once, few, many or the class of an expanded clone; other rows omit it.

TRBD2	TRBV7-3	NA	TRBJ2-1	TGTGCCAGCAGCTTAACCCCTAGCGGCTACAATGAGCAGTTCTTC	CASSLTPSGYNEQFF
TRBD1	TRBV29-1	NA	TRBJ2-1	TGCAGCGCTGGGGACAGGGCATCCTACAATGAGCAGTTCTTC	CSAGDRASYNEQFF
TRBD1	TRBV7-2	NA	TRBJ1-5	TGTGCCAGCAGCTTAAGACAGGGAGGCCAGCCCCAGCATTTT	CASSLRQGGQPQHF
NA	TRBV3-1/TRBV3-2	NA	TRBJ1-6	TGTGCCAGCAGCCGGGCCGTAGCGAGCTCCTATAATTCACCCCTCCACTTT	CASSRAVASSYNSPLHF
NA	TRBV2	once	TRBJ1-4	TGTGCCAGCAGGCTAGGGGGAGGATCTAATGAAAAACTGTTTTTT	CASRLGGGSNEKLFF
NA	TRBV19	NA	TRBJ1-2	TGTGCCAGTAGTTCGGGGGAGAGTGGCTACACCTTC	CASSSGESGYTF
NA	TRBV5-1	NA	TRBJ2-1	TGCGCCAGCAGCTTCCTCGAGTCGTCCTACAATGAGCAGTTCTTC	CASSFLESSYNEQFF
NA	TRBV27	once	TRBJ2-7	TGTGCCAGCAGCCGGGGGACAGTCTACGAGCAGTACTTC	CASSRGTVYEQYF
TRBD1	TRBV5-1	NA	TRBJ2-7	TGCGCCAGCAGCCGGCGGGGACAGGGGAACGAGCAGTACTTC	CASSRRGQGNEQYF
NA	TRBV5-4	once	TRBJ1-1	TGTGCCAGCAGCTACTCGATTGACAGGAGGGCAACTAACACTGAAGCTTTCTTT	CASSYSIDRRATNTEAFF
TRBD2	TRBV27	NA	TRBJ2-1	TGTGCCAGCAGTTTATACCTAGCGGGGGGGCCAATCAATGAGCAGTTCTTC	CASSLYLAGGPINEQFF
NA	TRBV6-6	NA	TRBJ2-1	TGTGCCAGCAGTCTAATAGGGGGGCTAGCGGATTACAATGAGCAGTTCTTC	CASSLIGGLADYNEQFF
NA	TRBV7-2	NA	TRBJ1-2	TGTGCCAGCAGCTTAGATGTGGGGCCGAGCGGAACCTTC	CASSLDVGPSGTF
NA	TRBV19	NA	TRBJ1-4	TGTGCCAGTAGTCGCAGGGGATCAACTAATGAAAAACTGTTTTTT	CASSRRGSTNEKLFF
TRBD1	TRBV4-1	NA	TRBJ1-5	TGCGCCAGCAGCCAAGAAGGGACAGTGAATCAGCCCCAGCATTTT	CASSQEGTVNQPQHF
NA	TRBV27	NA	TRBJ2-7	TGTGCCAGCAGTCGCCGGACAGCGCCGACCTACGAGCAGTACTTC	CASSRRTAPTYEQYF
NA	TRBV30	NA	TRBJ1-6	TGTGCCTGGAGGATTGCTTCACCCCTCCACTTT	CAWRIASPLHF
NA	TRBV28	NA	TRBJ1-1	TGTGCCAGCAGTTTGAGGGGCAGGGAGGCTTTCTTT	CASSLRGREAFF
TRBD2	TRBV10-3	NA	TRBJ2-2	TGTGCCATCAGTGAGTTGGGGGGAGGGCTGAACACCGGGGAGCTGTTTTTT	CAISELGGGLNTGELFF
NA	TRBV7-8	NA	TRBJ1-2	TGTGCCAGCAGCTTAGGAGTCAGTTTAGGCTATGGCTACACCTTC	CASSLGVSLGYGYTF
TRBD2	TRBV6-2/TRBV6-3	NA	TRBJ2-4	TGTGCCAGCAGTTACGGGGGGGTCCTTCGGGTCTTTGCCAAAAACATTCAGTACTTC	CASSYGGVLRVFAKNIQYF
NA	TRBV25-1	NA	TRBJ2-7	TGTGCCAGCAGTGATGGTCTGACCTACGAGCAGTACTTC	CASSDGLTYEQYF
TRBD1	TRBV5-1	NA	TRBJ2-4	TGCGCCAGCAGCTCACGACAGGGCTGGGACAAAAACATTCAGTACTTC	CASSSRQGWDKNIQYF
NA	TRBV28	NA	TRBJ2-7	TGTGCCAGCAGTTTACCTTTTGGGGGACTTAACTACGAGCAGTACTTC	CASSLPFGGLNYEQYF
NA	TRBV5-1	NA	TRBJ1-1	TGCGCCAGCAGCTTCCGGGACCCCATTGGAGCTTTCTTT	CASSFRDPIGAFF
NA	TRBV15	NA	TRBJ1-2	TGTGCCACCAGCAGAGAACAGGGATCCACCTATGGCTACACCTTC	CATSREQGSTYGYTF